The entry below gives a single T cell receptor beta chain sequence along with its context. Its target is not known. The sample is drawn from a study of post-analysis software for immune sequencing data. Unique molecular identifiers featured in each of the TCR beta cDNA libraries. The yield from around 1 to 10 million T cells was some 500,000 cDNA molecules in total. TCRdb analysed the PCR reads with MiXCR anew, one entry per CDR3 protein. The table includes around 770,000 distinct CDR3 sequences, around 46% detected once. Study-level results: People with multiple sclerosis had a significantly lower normalized Chao1 diversity than controls did. Elevated frequency relative to controls characterized four or five TRBV segments in patients, TRBV5-6, TRBV5-1 and TRBV20-1 among them.

Germline V CDR1 and CDR2: MNHEY, SMNVEV (reference sequence). Between the trimmed V and J ends, which lost 5 bases and 8 bases, there was a span of 12 bases. This CDR3 contains 13 residues. The chain uses TRBV27 and TRBJ1-4, with no clear D. The sequenced sample consisted of blood. The TCR was taken from a girl aged 5-17 years with multiple sclerosis. The DNA of the CDR3 is TGTGCCAGCAGTCCCCTCAGTAGCGAAAAACTGTTTTTT. Translation: CASSPLSSEKLFF.